What follows are 23 T cell receptor beta chains derived from one specimen sequenced in a study of cytomegalovirus exposure and HLA in healthy donors. The primer mix had 60 Vbeta and 13 Jbeta primers. Using immunoSEQ multiplex PCR, the repertoire was profiled, and TCRdb retains in-frame clones only, with some absent. Here the sample spans 200,000 to 250,000 clones, more than 75% being singletons. Sequencing was performed on PBMCs. These TCRs come from a human donor in good health.

V and J are TRBV2 and TRBJ1-3; 10 nucleotides agree with TRBD1. Germline CDR1 and CDR2: SNHLY and FYNNEI. The ends lost 6 bases at V and 3 bases at J; junction bases unmatched: 5. The CDR3 covers 15 residues. The CDR3 bases are TGTGCCAGCAGAGAGACAGGGGGCGGTGGAAACACCATATATTTT. Translation: CASRETGGGGNTIYF.

The chain is built from TRBV28 and TRBJ2-1; 7 bases align to TRBD1. The CDR3 sequence is 15 residues long. The V gene end was trimmed by 8 bases and the J gene end by 0 bases; junction bases not matched to a gene: 7. The germline gives CDR1 MDHEN, CDR2 SYDVKM. The CDR3 DNA sequence: TGTGCCAGCTGCTCCGGGACAGCCTCCTACAATGAGCAGTTCTTC. It encodes CASCSGTASYNEQFF. The full variable domain, in which reference TRBV28 and TRBJ2-1 provide the parts outside the CDR3, is DVKVTQSSRYLVKRTGEKVFLECVQDMDHENMFWYRQDPGLGLRLIYFSYDVKMKEKGDIPEGYSVSREKKERFSLILESASTNQTSMYLCASCSGTASYNEQFFGPGTRLTVL.

The chain uses TRBV10-2 and TRBJ2-3, with D perhaps matching TRBD2 (6 bases). The CDR3 is 15 residues long. The germline V gene has CDR1 WSHSY and CDR2 SAAADI. V was pared by 3 bases and J by 5 bases, with 15 bases between. For the CDR3, the DNA is TGCGCCAGCAGTGAACAGGAGGGAATTATAGATACGCAGTATTTT. Translation: CASSEQEGIIDTQYF.

This clone has a single count. The rearrangement links TRBV13 to TRBJ2-4; TRBD2 aligns across 15 bases. Per the germline V gene, CDR1 is PRHDT and CDR2 is FYEKMQ (reference sequence). V gave up 4 bases and J gave up 1 base; unmatched junction bases: 8. There are 19 residues in the CDR3. CDR3 in DNA: TGTGCCAGCAGCTCAGGGACTAGCGGGAGGACCGGGGCCAAAAACATTCAGTACTTC. Translating it yields CASSSGTSGRTGAKNIQYF.

This clone was detected once. This chain connects TRBV2 to TRBJ2-1; possible D gene TRBD2, 5 bases. The germline V gene has CDR1 SNHLY and CDR2 FYNNEI. The length of the CDR3 is 15 residues. The V gene lost 6 bases and the J gene lost 6 bases, with 18 bases spanning the gap. The CDR3 DNA sequence: TGTGCCAGCAGGCCGGAGAGGGAGTATTTCAATGAGCAGTTCTTC. Translation: CASRPEREYFNEQFF.

The gene calls are TRBV11-3 and TRBJ1-1; D gene unclear. The CDR3 is 13 residues long. Per the germline V gene, CDR1 is SGHNT and CDR2 is YENEEA. Trimming took 0 bases from V and 4 from J, leaving 6 bases between them. The CDR3 coding sequence is TGTGCCAGCAGCTTAGATACAGCCACTGAAGCTTTCTTT. Translated, it gives CASSLDTATEAFF.

The chain joins TRBV30 to TRBJ2-1, with a possible D match to TRBD2 (5 bases). This CDR3 contains 16 residues. Trimming removed 3 bases at V and 2 bases at J, with 17 bases between. Germline V gene lookup returns CDR1 GTSNPN and CDR2 SVGIG (reference sequence). CDR3 protein: CAWRLALAPTYNEQFF. The CDR3 DNA follows: TGTGCCTGGAGATTAGCCCTAGCCCCTACCTACAATGAGCAGTTCTTC. Supplemented by reference TRBV30 and TRBJ2-1, the full variable domain reads SQTIHQWPATLVQPVGSPLSLECTVEGTSNPNLYWYRQAAGRGLQLLFYSVGIGQISSEVPQNLSASRPQDRQFILSSKKLLLSDSGFYLCAWRLALAPTYNEQFFGPGTRLTVL.

This clone was seen just once. Distinct nucleotide sequences in the sample also encode this CDR3. The rearrangement uses TRBV29-1 and TRBJ2-5; tentative D call: TRBD2 (6 bases). Per germline, CDR1 SQVTM and CDR2 ANQGSEA. The germline V and J ends were trimmed by 0 bases and 5 bases, with 7 bases remaining between them. The CDR3 is 12 residues long. CDR3 coding DNA: TGCAGCGTTGAAGATGGGGGGGAGACCCAGTACTTC. Translation: CSVEDGGETQYF.

This clone was seen once. The chain is built from TRBV28 and TRBJ2-7, with D perhaps matching TRBD1 (6 bases). Germline CDR1 MDHEN, CDR2 SYDVKM. The CDR3 length is 14 residues. Trimming removed 7 bases from V and 5 bases from J, with 18 bases in between. The CDR3 reads CASTVGDKKNEQYF. DNA of the CDR3: TGTGCCAGCACCGTTGGGGACAAGAAGAACGAGCAGTACTTC. Drawing the rest from reference TRBV28 and TRBJ2-7, the complete variable domain is DVKVTQSSRYLVKRTGEKVFLECVQDMDHENMFWYRQDPGLGLRLIYFSYDVKMKEKGDIPEGYSVSREKKERFSLILESASTNQTSMYLCASTVGDKKNEQYFGPGTRLTVT.

The chain uses TRBV10-3 and TRBJ1-5, with 7 bases lining up with TRBD1. Germline V gives CDR1 ENHRY, CDR2 SYGVKD. There are 15 residues in the CDR3. Unmatched junction bases numbered 6, after V lost 2 bases and J lost 5 bases. The CDR3 loop reads CAISERITGDQPQHF. The CDR3, as DNA: TGTGCCATCAGTGAGCGGATCACAGGGGATCAGCCCCAGCATTTT.

The chain carries TRBV6-1 and TRBJ2-5; D gene unclear. The ends were cut back, 8 bases at V and 5 bases at J, with 6 bases in the middle. The CDR3 has 10 residues. The germline CDR1 and CDR2 sequences are MNHNS and SASEGT. This CDR3 is CASSLETQYF. As DNA, the CDR3 is TGTGCCAGCTCTCTCGAGACCCAGTACTTC.

The gene calls are TRBV5-8 and TRBJ2-7; D gene ambiguous. Germline CDR1 SGHTS, CDR2 YDEGEE. The CDR3 length is 13 residues. V was pared by 5 bases and J by 4 bases, with 13 bases between. CDR3 DNA sequence: TGTGCCAGCAGGGCAGCAGGTTCGTACGAGCAGTACTTC. Translated, it gives CASRAAGSYEQYF.

The chain couples TRBV28 to TRBJ2-5, with D tentatively TRBD1 (6 bases). Looked up from germline, CDR1 is MDHEN and CDR2 is SYDVKM. Trimming left V 6 bases short and J 1 base short, with 18 bases between. The CDR3 totals 16 residues. The CDR3 DNA reads as TGTGCCAGCAGGACACACTACCGGGACATCCAAGAGACCCAGTACTTC. Protein sequence: CASRTHYRDIQETQYF.

V gene TRBV5-1 combines with J gene TRBJ2-1; no reliable D call. Deletions cut 0 bases from V and 10 bases from J, with 11 bases between. This CDR3 contains 13 residues. The germline gives CDR1 SGHRS, CDR2 YFSETQ. CDR3 bases: TGCGCCAGCAGCTTGGGTCTTAGCTTGGAGCAGTTCTTC. This sequence encodes CASSLGLSLEQFF.

This rearrangement joins TRBV18 to TRBJ2-5; 7 nucleotides agree with TRBD1. The CDR3 consists of 14 residues. Trimming cost V 5 bases and J 1 base; bases outside gene matches: 4. Germline lookup yields CDR1 KGHSH and CDR2 LQKENI. CDR3 nucleotides: TGTGCCAGCTCATTCCGGGACAGCCAAGAGACCCAGTACTTC. The encoded protein is CASSFRDSQETQYF.

The V and J genes are TRBV6-4 and TRBJ2-2, with D perhaps matching TRBD1 (5 bases). The CDR3 has 14 amino acids. The germline CDR1 and CDR2 sequences are MRHNA and SNTAGT. V lost 5 bases, J lost 6 bases, and 13 bases lay in between. CDR3 DNA sequence: TGTGCCAGCAGTTACGACAGAGTAGCCGGGGAGCTGTTTTTT. This sequence encodes CASSYDRVAGELFF.

V gene TRBV18 combines with J gene TRBJ2-2; TRBD2 matches at 9 bases. Germline V gene data show CDR1 as KGHSH and CDR2 as LQKENI. The CDR3 totals 16 residues. The V gene end was trimmed by 2 bases and the J gene end by 0 bases; junction bases not matched to a gene: 1. CDR3 DNA: TGTGCCAGCTCACCATTAGCGGGAGCGAACACCGGGGAGCTGTTTTTT. Its translation: CASSPLAGANTGELFF.

The CDR3 protein is CASSLTYEQYF. CDR3 bases: TGTGCCAGCAGTCTAACCTACGAGCAGTACTTC. The gene calls are TRBV28 and TRBJ2-7, with unresolved D. The germline V gene has CDR1 MDHEN and CDR2 SYDVKM. Trimming removed 5 bases from V and 2 bases from J, with 4 bases in between. The CDR3 consists of 11 residues.

This chain connects TRBV5-8 to TRBJ2-3, with 11 bases aligning to TRBD2. The ends lost 6 bases at V and 9 bases at J; junction bases unmatched: 9. CDR1 SGHTS and CDR2 YDEGEE come from the germline V gene. The CDR3 extends over 14 amino acids. The CDR3 sequence is CASILSGRAGTQYF. CDR3 DNA: TGTGCCAGCATCCTTAGCGGGAGGGCCGGGACGCAGTATTTT.

The CDR3 nucleotides read TGTGCCTGGGGGGGGGCGGAGACCCAGTACTTC. As protein: CAWGGAETQYF. The rearrangement joins TRBV30 to TRBJ2-5, with D possibly matching TRBD2 (7 bases). The CDR3 extends over 11 amino acids. The germline V gene encodes CDR1 GTSNPN and CDR2 SVGIG (reference sequence). The germline V and J ends were trimmed by 5 bases and 5 bases, with 9 bases remaining between them.

This clone has only a few counts. V usage is TRBV18 and J usage is TRBJ1-4, with TRBD1 matching over 7 bases. CDR3 length equals 15 residues. The germline V gene encodes CDR1 KGHSH and CDR2 LQKENI. The J segment lost 4 bases and the V segment lost 3 bases, leaving 5 bases of the junction unmatched. CDR3 sequence (DNA): TGTGCCAGCTCACCCGGGACAGCAGATAATGAAAAACTGTTTTTT. Its protein is CASSPGTADNEKLFF.

This chain uses TRBV18 with TRBJ1-2; 10 bases are a match to TRBD1. CDR1 is KGHSH, CDR2 LQKENI, per germline. Trimming took 6 bases from V and 1 from J; bases not matched to a gene: 2. The CDR3 is 14 residues long. DNA for the CDR3: TGTGCCAGCTCGGGACAGGGGCTTAACTATGGCTACACCTTC. It yields the protein CASSGQGLNYGYTF.

The chain combines TRBV9 with TRBJ2-1; D is ambiguous. Germline V lookup: CDR1 SGDLS, CDR2 YYNGEE. Between the trimmed V and J ends, which lost 0 bases and 10 bases, there was a span of 20 bases. The CDR3 has 16 amino acids. The CDR3 reads CASSVGRVSSPGEQFF. Here the CDR3 DNA reads TGTGCCAGCAGCGTAGGTCGAGTTTCTAGTCCCGGCGAGCAGTTCTTC.